This entry features one T cell receptor (beta chain) sequence. This entry belongs to a study of shared T cell receptors in the human thymus. The V gene's germline CDR1 is ENHRY and CDR2 SYGVKD. Trimming stripped 10 bases from V and 5 bases from J, with 15 bases between. The CDR3 length is 13 residues. The data were produced by immunoSEQ multiplex PCR, yet TCRdb's version contains in-frame clones alone and is incomplete. The sample yields fewer than 700,000 clones, 85% to 90% seen once. This sample was also put to use in a study of human thymus T cells. From that paper: Healthy Finnish infants undergoing corrective surgery for congenital heart defects were used as donors. Corrective cardiac surgery supplied the resected thymus tissue. Seemingly biased V and J gene usage marked thymic and blood repertoires. Thymic repertoires of unrelated individuals were reported in related research to overlap highly.

The rearrangement joins TRBV10-3 to TRBJ2-1; TRBD2 is a possible D gene (6 bases). Sequenced material: thymocytes. The TCR was taken from a boy in the first two years of life with a congenital heart defect. DNA for the CDR3: TGTGCCACCACAAGGGACTTCAACAATGAGCAGTTCTTC. Translated: CATTRDFNNEQFF.